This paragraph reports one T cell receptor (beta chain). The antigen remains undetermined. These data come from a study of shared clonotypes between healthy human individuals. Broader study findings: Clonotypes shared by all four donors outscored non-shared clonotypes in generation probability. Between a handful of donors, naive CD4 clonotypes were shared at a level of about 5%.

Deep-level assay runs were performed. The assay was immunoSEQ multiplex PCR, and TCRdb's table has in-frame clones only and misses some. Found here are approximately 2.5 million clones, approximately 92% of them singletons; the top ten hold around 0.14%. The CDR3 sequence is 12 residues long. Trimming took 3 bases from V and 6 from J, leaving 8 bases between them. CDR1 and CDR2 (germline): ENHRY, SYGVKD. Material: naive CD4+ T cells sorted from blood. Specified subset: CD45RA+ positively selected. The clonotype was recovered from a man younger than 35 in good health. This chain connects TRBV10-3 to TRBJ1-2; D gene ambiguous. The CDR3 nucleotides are TGTGCCATCAGTGATGCCTCGGATGGCTACACCTTC. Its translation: CAISDASDGYTF.